Shown below are 17 T cell receptor beta chains from a single sample sequenced in a study of shared clonotypes between healthy human individuals. The repertoire was sequenced with immunoSEQ multiplex PCR; TCRdb's copy has only in-frame clones and lacks some. Altogether 850,000 to 1,200,000 clones are present, around four fifths being singletons, with the ten largest covering 1.4%. Sequenced: memory CD4+ T cells sorted from blood. The subset: CD45RA-negative fraction. These TCRs come from a man aged 18 to 30 in good health.

V usage is TRBV30 and J usage is TRBJ2-1; 11 bases align to TRBD1. The CDR3 covers 14 residues. The V and J ends lost 4 bases and 8 bases, in that order; junction bases with no gene match: 7. Looked up from germline, CDR1 is GTSNPN and CDR2 is SVGIG (reference sequence). CDR3 region: CAWIGTGGTHEQFF. The CDR3 DNA follows: TGTGCCTGGATCGGGACAGGGGGAACCCATGAGCAGTTCTTC. Using reference TRBV30 and TRBJ2-1 for the parts outside the CDR3, the full variable domain is SQTIHQWPATLVQPVGSPLSLECTVEGTSNPNLYWYRQAAGRGLQLLFYSVGIGQISSEVPQNLSASRPQDRQFILSSKKLLLSDSGFYLCAWIGTGGTHEQFFGPGTRLTVL.

The chain employs TRBV5-1 and TRBJ1-1; D remains unclear. This CDR3 spans 14 amino acids. Trimming stripped 4 bases from V and 1 base from J, with 11 bases between. Germline V gene sequence: CDR1 SGHRS, CDR2 YFSETQ. The CDR3 protein is CASSRGPANTEAFF. As DNA, the CDR3 is TGCGCCAGCAGCCGCGGTCCGGCGAACACTGAAGCTTTCTTT.

On this clone itself: With a much larger clone just one base away, this may be a read error. This CDR3 is CASSLEGDTQYF. The CDR3 nucleotides are TGTGCCAGCAGCTTAGAGGGCGATACGCAGTATTTT. The rearrangement uses TRBV7-2 and TRBJ2-3; D gene uncertain. V lost 1 base and J lost 6, with 5 bases in between. CDR3 length: 12 residues. Germline CDR1 SGHTA, CDR2 FQGNSA.

DNA for the CDR3: TGCGCCAGCAGCTTGGGGACAGGGTCCCAAGAGACCCAGTACTTC. It is translated as CASSLGTGSQETQYF. This chain joins TRBV5-1 and TRBJ2-5, with 8 bases that match TRBD1. V trimming: 0 bases; J trimming: 1 base; junction bases outside the gene matches: 2. The CDR3 covers 15 residues. Germline CDR1 and CDR2: SGHRS and YFSETQ.

V and J are TRBV21-1 and TRBJ1-2; the tabulated D call, TRBD1, remains unverified against the DNA. TRBV21-1 is labeled a pseudogene. The CDR3 sequence is 14 residues long. The CDR3 DNA is TGTGCCAGCAGCAAAGCGTCCAGGGGGCAAGGCTACACCTTC. It is translated as CASSKASRGQGYTF.

The chain combines TRBV4-2 with TRBJ1-3; TRBD1 aligns across 7 bases. The CDR3 length is 18 residues. The J segment lost 4 bases and the V segment lost 0 bases, leaving 12 bases of the junction unmatched. Germline V gives CDR1 LGHNA, CDR2 YNFKEQ. CDR3: CASSQDSPGQYRGNTIYF. The CDR3 region has the DNA TGTGCCAGCAGCCAAGACTCGCCGGGACAGTATCGAGGAAACACCATATATTTT.

The CDR3 DNA follows: TGTGCCATCAGTGAGTCGACCCCAGGGTGGGGCTACACCTTC. As protein: CAISESTPGWGYTF. The chain couples TRBV10-3 to TRBJ1-2; D might be TRBD1 (5 bases). Trimming removed 0 bases at V and 8 bases at J, with 13 bases between. This CDR3 has 14 amino acids. Germline values: CDR1 ENHRY, CDR2 SYGVKD.

This clone was detected only once. V gene TRBV30 combines with J gene TRBJ2-7; TRBD1 might be the D (6 bases). CDR1 and CDR2 from the germline V gene are GTSNPN and SVGIG (reference sequence). The CDR3 consists of 13 residues. Trimming shortened V by 2 bases and J by 3 bases, and 11 bases separated the two germline ends. DNA of the CDR3: TGTGCCTGGAGTTCTAGCAGGGGCTACGAGCAGTACTTC. It encodes CAWSSSRGYEQYF. Full variable domain (missing parts from reference TRBV30 and TRBJ2-7): SQTIHQWPATLVQPVGSPLSLECTVEGTSNPNLYWYRQAAGRGLQLLFYSVGIGQISSEVPQNLSASRPQDRQFILSSKKLLLSDSGFYLCAWSSSRGYEQYFGPGTRLTVT.

The CDR3 DNA follows: TGTGCCTGGACCTCAAGGTGGGAGACCCAGTACTTC. Protein product: CAWTSRWETQYF. The V call is TRBV30, the J call TRBJ2-5; D call uncertain. The CDR3 has 12 amino acids. The V end was cut by 4 bases, the J end by 5 bases, with 11 bases between. Looked up from germline, CDR1 is GTSNPN and CDR2 is SVGIG (reference sequence).

J is TRBJ1-3 and V is TRBV11-2; D remains unclear. CDR1 SGHAT and CDR2 FQNNGV come from the germline V gene. This CDR3 region has 14 residues. V lost 4 bases and J 0 bases, leaving 7 bases between the germline ends. The CDR3 DNA reads TGTGCCAGCAGCTACACAGACTCTGGAAACACCATATATTTT. This translates into CASSYTDSGNTIYF.

Of note for this clone: The sample carries other DNA sequences with the same CDR3. J is TRBJ2-7 and V is TRBV28; D gene ambiguous. The V end was cut by 5 bases, the J end by 4 bases, with 3 bases between. The CDR3 is made up of 10 amino acids. CDR1 and CDR2 (germline): MDHEN, SYDVKM. CDR3 nucleotide sequence: TGTGCCAGCAGTCAATACGAGCAGTACTTC. Protein sequence: CASSQYEQYF.

The rearrangement joins TRBV7-2 to TRBJ2-3; tentatively, D is TRBD2 (5 bases). Germline values: CDR1 SGHTA, CDR2 FQGNSA. V shed 5 bases and J shed 2 bases, with 11 bases lying between them. The CDR3 runs to 14 residues. CDR3 sequence reads: CASSMTIYTDTQYF. The CDR3 bases are TGTGCCAGCAGCATGACTATTTACACAGATACGCAGTATTTT.

V gene TRBV19 combines with J gene TRBJ1-1; D unresolved. Germline CDR1 is LNHDA and CDR2 is SQIVND (reference sequence). Trimming left V 5 bases short and J 0 bases short, with 7 bases between. The CDR3 consists of 13 residues. This CDR3 is CASSGRLNTEAFF. CDR3 nucleotide sequence: TGTGCCAGTAGTGGCAGGTTGAACACTGAAGCTTTCTTT. The variable domain in full, with the rest retrieved from reference TRBV19 and TRBJ1-1, is DGGITQSPKYLFRKEGQNVTLSCEQNLNHDAMYWYRQDPGQGLRLIYYSQIVNDFQKGDIAEGYSVSREKKESFPLTVTSAQKNPTAFYLCASSGRLNTEAFFGQGTRLTVV.

CDR3 sequence: CASSPSGVGTGELFF. CDR3 DNA: TGTGCCAGCAGTCCTTCGGGGGTGGGCACCGGGGAGCTGTTTTTT. The J gene is TRBJ2-2, the V gene TRBV28; D is perhaps TRBD2 (6 bases). The CDR3 sequence is 15 residues long. CDR1 is MDHEN and CDR2 is SYDVKM in the germline V gene. The V end was cut by 5 bases, the J end by 4 bases, with 14 bases between.

V and J are TRBV6-6 and TRBJ1-6, with D hard to call. Germline CDR1 and CDR2: MNHNY and SVGAGI (reference sequence). The CDR3 consists of 13 residues. The germline V and J ends were trimmed by 4 bases and 8 bases, with 9 bases remaining between them. The CDR3 region has the DNA TGTGCCAGCAGTTCGCGGAGGGATTCACCCCTCCACTTT. Translated, it gives CASSSRRDSPLHF.

The chain links TRBV6-1 to TRBJ1-4, with a weak D call TRBD1 (5 bases). Per germline, CDR1 MNHNS and CDR2 SASEGT. The CDR3 covers 13 residues. Trimming pared 6 bases from V and 4 bases from J, leaving 9 bases between. For the CDR3, the DNA is TGTGCCAGCAGGGGACCGAATAATGAAAAACTGTTTTTT. Translating it yields CASRGPNNEKLFF.

The J gene is TRBJ2-1, the V gene TRBV20-1; D perhaps matches TRBD2 (5 bases). With 5 bases removed from V and 12 bases from J, the gap between germline ends came to 11 bases. The CDR3 is made up of 10 amino acids. Germline lookup yields CDR1 DFQATT and CDR2 SNEGSKA (reference sequence). The CDR3 DNA reads as TGCAGTGCTTCGAAGCGGTCGCAGTTCTTC. This sequence encodes CSASKRSQFF.